The present T cell receptor (beta chain) was sequenced within a study of blood T cell repertoires in COVID-19. About the study: Samples taken during acute and convalescent COVID-19 were collected in the United States, Italy and Spain. Sources were T cells, B-cell-depleted T cells, or PBMCs; the material itself was cDNA or gDNA.

As originally analysed: The assay estimated nucleated cells by amplifying reference gene primers. The protocol was immunoSEQ multiplex PCR, while the TCRdb copy is restricted to in-frame clones and leaves out a portion. V and J calls plus clone size are reproduced from that table; the DNA served to infer D and trimming. This sample carries around 110,000 clones, approximately 84% of them seen once, and the ten largest clones take 7.5%. V lost 7 bases and J lost 7; bases outside the gene matches: 9. Germline loops: CDR1 LNHDA, CDR2 SQIVND (reference sequence). The CDR3 extends over 13 amino acids. The sequenced sample consisted of peripheral blood. The TCR sequence derives from a man in his sixties or seventies with active or convalescent COVID-19. The chain carries TRBV19 and TRBJ1-1, with 7 bases fitting TRBD1. CDR3 sequence: CASKTGEKVEAFF. The CDR3 DNA sequence: TGTGCCAGTAAAACAGGGGAAAAGGTTGAAGCTTTCTTT. The entire variable domain, with the rest obtained from reference TRBV19 and TRBJ1-1, is as follows: DGGITQSPKYLFRKEGQNVTLSCEQNLNHDAMYWYRQDPGQGLRLIYYSQIVNDFQKGDIAEGYSVSREKKESFPLTVTSAQKNPTAFYLCASKTGEKVEAFFGQGTRLTVV.